This TCR beta chain was captured by sequencing in a study of blood T cells in healthy people across ages. The germline CDR1 and CDR2 sequences are MNHEY and SVGAGI. This CDR3 region has 13 residues. Trimming stripped 6 bases from V and 4 bases from J, with 10 bases between. PCR was performed a second time for roughly 7 to 12 cycles using a sample-barcoded 5' primer and a J-beta primer mix. TCRdb reprocessed the 5' RACE reads with MiXCR, giving one entry per CDR3 protein. The repertoire holds over a million distinct CDR3 sequences, with around 45% as singletons. General study points: It was not known whether donors were CMV positive (a possible confounder of expanded clonotype changes).

This clonotype was seen a handful of times. Antigen specificity is unknown. No fewer than 6.5 million PBMCs went into each sample. Specimen: blood. This chain uses TRBV6-5 with TRBJ2-1; D is unclear. The receptor was isolated from a woman in her sixties or seventies in good health. This CDR3 is CASSPDEYNEQFF. Here the CDR3 DNA reads TGTGCCAGCAGCCCGGACGAGTACAATGAGCAGTTCTTC.